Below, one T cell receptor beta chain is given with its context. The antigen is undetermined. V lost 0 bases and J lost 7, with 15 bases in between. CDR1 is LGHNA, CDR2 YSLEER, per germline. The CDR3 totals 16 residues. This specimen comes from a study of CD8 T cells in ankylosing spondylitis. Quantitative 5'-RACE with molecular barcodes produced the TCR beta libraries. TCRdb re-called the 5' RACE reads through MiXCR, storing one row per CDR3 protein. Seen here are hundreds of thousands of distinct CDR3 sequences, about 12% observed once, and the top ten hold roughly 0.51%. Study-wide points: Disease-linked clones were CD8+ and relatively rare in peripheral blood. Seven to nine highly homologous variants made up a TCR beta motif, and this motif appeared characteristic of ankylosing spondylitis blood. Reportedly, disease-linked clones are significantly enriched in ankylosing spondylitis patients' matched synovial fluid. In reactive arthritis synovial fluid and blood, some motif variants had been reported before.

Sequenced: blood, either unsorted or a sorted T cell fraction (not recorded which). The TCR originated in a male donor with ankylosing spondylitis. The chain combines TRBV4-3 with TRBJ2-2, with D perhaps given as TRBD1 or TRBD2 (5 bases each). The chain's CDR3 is CASSQEPRRDGGELFF. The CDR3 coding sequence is TGCGCCAGCAGCCAAGAACCGCGTCGGGACGGCGGGGAGCTGTTTTTT.